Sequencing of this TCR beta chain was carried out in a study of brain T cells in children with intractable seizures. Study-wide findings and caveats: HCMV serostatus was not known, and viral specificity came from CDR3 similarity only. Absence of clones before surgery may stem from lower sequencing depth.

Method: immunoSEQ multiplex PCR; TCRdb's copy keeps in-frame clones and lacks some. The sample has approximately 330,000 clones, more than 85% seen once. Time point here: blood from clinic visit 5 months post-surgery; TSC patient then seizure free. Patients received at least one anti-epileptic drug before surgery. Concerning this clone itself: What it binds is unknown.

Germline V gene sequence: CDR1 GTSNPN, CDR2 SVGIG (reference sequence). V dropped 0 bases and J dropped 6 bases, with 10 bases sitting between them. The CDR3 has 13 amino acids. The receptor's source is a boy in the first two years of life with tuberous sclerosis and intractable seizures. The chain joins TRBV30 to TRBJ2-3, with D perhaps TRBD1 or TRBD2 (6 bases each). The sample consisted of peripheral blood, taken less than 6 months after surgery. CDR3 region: CAWSVGGFDTQYF. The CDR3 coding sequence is TGTGCCTGGAGTGTAGGGGGGTTCGATACGCAGTATTTT.